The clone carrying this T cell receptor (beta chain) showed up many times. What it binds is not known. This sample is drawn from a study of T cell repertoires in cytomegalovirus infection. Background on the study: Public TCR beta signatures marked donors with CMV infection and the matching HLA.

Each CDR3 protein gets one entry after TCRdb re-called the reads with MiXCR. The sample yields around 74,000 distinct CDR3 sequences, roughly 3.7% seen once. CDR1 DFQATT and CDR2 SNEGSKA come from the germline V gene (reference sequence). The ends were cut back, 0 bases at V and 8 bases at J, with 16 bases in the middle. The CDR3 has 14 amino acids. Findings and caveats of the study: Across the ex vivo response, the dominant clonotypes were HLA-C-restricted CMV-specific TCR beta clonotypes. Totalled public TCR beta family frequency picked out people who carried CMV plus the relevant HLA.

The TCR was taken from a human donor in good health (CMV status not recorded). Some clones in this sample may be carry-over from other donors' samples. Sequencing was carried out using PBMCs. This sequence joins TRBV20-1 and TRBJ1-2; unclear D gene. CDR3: CSARDTRQSLGYTF. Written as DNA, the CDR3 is TGCAGTGCTAGAGATACAAGGCAGTCCCTGGGCTACACCTTC.